This T cell receptor (beta chain) was sequenced for a study of T cell responses to AZD1222 COVID-19 vaccine. The V end lost 4 bases, the J end lost 7 bases, and 10 bases lay between the germline ends. Germline V lookup: CDR1 SNHLY, CDR2 FYNNEI. This CDR3 has 13 residues. Study-wide results and caveats: Donors were chiefly white British, with a greater number of females, and clonal diversity was perhaps underestimated.

As to this clone: The antigen is undetermined.

Data came from immunoSEQ multiplex PCR; TCRdb stores just in-frame clones and leaves some out. Here the sample spans approximately 150,000 clones, 90% to 95% being singletons. This TCR derives from an adult who received the AZD1222 COVID-19 vaccine. The gene calls are TRBV2 and TRBJ1-4; maybe TRBD1 (6 bases). Sequencing used peripheral blood, obtained 28 days after the second AZD1222 dose. CDR3 bases: TGTGCCAGCAGTGCAGGGGCGGTTGAAAAACTGTTTTTT. This translates into CASSAGAVEKLFF.